One and the same sample provided the 17 T cell receptor beta chains below, sequenced in a study of OX40 agonist ivuxolimab in advanced cancers. The assay was immunoSEQ multiplex PCR, and TCRdb's table has in-frame clones only and misses some. Of around 38,000 clones listed, around 84% are singletons. The source material was CD4+ or CD8+ T cells sorted from blood, sampled in a trial of the OX40 agonist ivuxolimab. Source of these receptors: an adult with an advanced solid tumor such as melanoma, head and neck, liver or kidney cancer.

The chain carries TRBV6-5 and TRBJ2-5; D gene unclear. CDR3 length: 15 residues. Germline V CDR1 and CDR2: MNHEY, SVGAGI. Deletions cut 6 bases from V and 0 bases from J, with 14 bases between. CDR3 region: CASSPTIYNQETQYF. Written as DNA, the CDR3 is TGTGCCAGCAGCCCAACCATCTATAACCAAGAGACCCAGTACTTC.

This sequence joins TRBV7-3 and TRBJ1-1; D is possibly TRBD1 (5 bases). The CDR3 runs 15 residues. Germline V gene sequence: CDR1 SGHTA, CDR2 FQGTGA. V was trimmed by 2 bases and J by 0 bases, leaving 10 bases between them. The chain's CDR3 is CASSLAGTVNTEAFF. CDR3 sequence (DNA): TGTGCCAGCAGCTTAGCTGGGACGGTGAACACTGAAGCTTTCTTT.

This clone was recorded once. The chain couples TRBV2 to TRBJ2-3; no reliable D call. Germline V lookup: CDR1 SNHLY, CDR2 FYNNEI. V was clipped by 7 bases and J by 2 bases, with 7 bases between them. The CDR3 covers 12 residues. CDR3 region: CASKDLTDTQYF. The CDR3 bases are TGTGCCAGCAAAGACCTCACAGATACGCAGTATTTT.

This clone was found a few times. The chain joins TRBV30 to TRBJ1-4; possible D gene TRBD1, 6 bases. The CDR3 spans 15 residues. Trimming pared 5 bases from V and 3 bases from J, leaving 16 bases between. The germline gives CDR1 GTSNPN, CDR2 SVGIG (reference sequence). DNA of the CDR3: TGTGCCTGGGCCCCTCGCGGACAGCCTAATGAAAAACTGTTTTTT. Translation: CAWAPRGQPNEKLFF. The full variable domain, rest sourced from reference TRBV30 and TRBJ1-4, is SQTIHQWPATLVQPVGSPLSLECTVEGTSNPNLYWYRQAAGRGLQLLFYSVGIGQISSEVPQNLSASRPQDRQFILSSKKLLLSDSGFYLCAWAPRGQPNEKLFFGSGTQLSVL.

This rearrangement joins TRBV5-1 to TRBJ2-1; TRBD1 matches at 9 bases. The V gene end was trimmed by 5 bases and the J gene end by 4 bases; junction bases not matched to a gene: 7. Germline loops: CDR1 SGHRS, CDR2 YFSETQ. This CDR3 comprises 15 residues. The CDR3 is CASRPTGGRYNEQFF. The CDR3, as DNA: TGCGCCAGCAGGCCGACAGGGGGGAGATACAATGAGCAGTTCTTC.

The V gene is TRBV7-6, the J gene TRBJ1-4; 10 positions match TRBD1. V dropped 1 base and J dropped 7; count of bases not matched to a gene: 6. The CDR3 totals 16 residues. Germline CDR1 and CDR2: SGHVS and FNYEAQ. In nucleotides, the CDR3 is TGTGCCAGCAGCTTAGTAGGGACAGGGGAGACTGAAAAACTGTTTTTT. Protein product: CASSLVGTGETEKLFF.

This chain links TRBV4-1 with TRBJ1-1; 10 nucleotides align to TRBD1. Losses at the gene ends were 0 bases for V and 3 bases for J; bases not matched to a gene: 10. CDR1 is MGHRA and CDR2 is YSYEKL in the germline V gene. The CDR3 is 18 amino acids. In DNA form, the CDR3 reads TGCGCCAGCAGCCAAGATAGGTGGGACAGGGGTTCAGACACTGAAGCTTTCTTT. This gives the protein CASSQDRWDRGSDTEAFF.

This chain connects TRBV11-2 to TRBJ2-7; D unclear. Germline V gene lookup returns CDR1 SGHAT and CDR2 FQNNGV. The CDR3 spans 13 residues. The V and J ends lost 1 base and 5 bases respectively, with 9 bases between them. In nucleotides, the CDR3 is TGTGCCAGCAGCTTAGGAACAGACCACGAGCAGTACTTC. It specifies CASSLGTDHEQYF. Drawing the rest from reference TRBV11-2 and TRBJ2-7, the complete variable domain is EAGVAQSPRYKIIEKRQSVAFWCNPISGHATLYWYQQILGQGPKLLIQFQNNGVVDDSQLPKDRFSAERLKGVDSTLKIQPAKLEDSAVYLCASSLGTDHEQYFGPGTRLTVT.

The genes are TRBV19 and TRBJ1-5; D not certain. V was shortened by 3 bases and J by 7 bases, with 10 bases between the two germline ends. CDR3 size: 13 residues. Germline V lookup: CDR1 LNHDA, CDR2 SQIVND (reference sequence). The CDR3, as DNA: TGTGCCAGTAGTATGGCTCGGGAGCAGCCCCAGCATTTT. Protein: CASSMAREQPQHF. Variable domain in full (rest from reference TRBV19 and TRBJ1-5): DGGITQSPKYLFRKEGQNVTLSCEQNLNHDAMYWYRQDPGQGLRLIYYSQIVNDFQKGDIAEGYSVSREKKESFPLTVTSAQKNPTAFYLCASSMAREQPQHFGDGTRLSIL.

The chain combines TRBV30 with TRBJ1-5; 7 bases are shared with TRBD1. J was trimmed by 6 bases and V by 2 bases; bases with no gene match: 4. The CDR3 sequence is 13 residues long. The germline CDR1 and CDR2 sequences are GTSNPN and SVGIG (reference sequence). CDR3 region: CAWSRQGGQPQHF. The DNA for the CDR3 is TGTGCCTGGAGTCGGCAGGGGGGTCAGCCCCAGCATTTT.

This clone was picked up one time. The chain employs TRBV2 and TRBJ1-5, with 7 bases lining up with TRBD1. The CDR3 is 16 amino acids. The junction had 8 bases not matched to a gene; V was cut back by 0 bases and J by 6 bases. Germline V CDR1 and CDR2: SNHLY, FYNNEI. The CDR3 is CASSEASRGGGQPQHF. In DNA form, the CDR3 reads TGTGCCAGCAGTGAAGCGTCCAGGGGGGGAGGTCAGCCCCAGCATTTT. Full variable domain (rest looked up from reference TRBV2 and TRBJ1-5): EPEVTQTPSHQVTQMGQEVILRCVPISNHLYFYWYRQILGQKVEFLVSFYNNEISEKSEIFDDQFSVERPDGSNFTLKIRSTKLEDSAMYFCASSEASRGGGQPQHFGDGTRLSIL.

V gene TRBV14 combines with J gene TRBJ1-4; no clear D gene. V lost 1 base and J 11 bases, leaving 11 bases between the germline ends. CDR1 is SGHDN, CDR2 FVKESK, per germline. The CDR3 contains 13 residues. The CDR3 here is CASSQGLEGKLFF. The CDR3 coding sequence is TGTGCCAGCAGCCAAGGTCTCGAGGGTAAACTGTTTTTT.

In this sample, this clone turned up once. CDR3: CASSLTTGGGYEQYF. In DNA form, the CDR3 reads TGCGCCAGCAGCCTAACCACAGGGGGCGGCTACGAGCAGTACTTC. The chain recombines TRBV5-1 with TRBJ2-7; 9 bases agree with TRBD1. After removal of 4 bases from V and 3 bases from J, the junction contained 8 bases not matched to a gene. Germline CDR1 SGHRS, CDR2 YFSETQ. The CDR3 spans 15 residues.

The chain carries TRBV5-1 and TRBJ2-2, with 7 bases lining up with TRBD2. V lost 3 bases, J lost 4 bases, and 12 bases stayed unmatched. CDR3 length: 17 residues. Germline values: CDR1 SGHRS, CDR2 YFSETQ. The CDR3 spells CASSSQRGPWGTGELFF. The CDR3 nucleotides read TGCGCCAGCAGCTCGCAGCGGGGTCCCTGGGGCACCGGGGAGCTGTTTTTT.

The J gene is TRBJ2-2, the V gene TRBV10-1; 7 nucleotides match TRBD1. CDR1 and CDR2 from the germline V gene are WNHNN and SYGVQD (reference sequence). CDR3 length: 14 amino acids. The junction had 4 bases not matched to a gene; V was cut back by 3 bases and J by 6 bases. The CDR3 DNA is TGCGCCAGCAGTGATCCGGACAGGTCCGGGGAGCTGTTTTTT. It translates to CASSDPDRSGELFF.

This chain connects TRBV5-4 to TRBJ1-1, with TRBD1 matching over 11 bases. The CDR3 has 15 amino acids. The germline V gene has CDR1 SGHNT and CDR2 YYREEE (reference sequence). The trim removed 4 bases at V and 7 bases at J, leaving 9 bases unmatched. As DNA, the CDR3 is TGTGCCAGCAGCCTAACGGACAGGGGGCAAGGTGAAGCTTTCTTT. It is translated as CASSLTDRGQGEAFF.

This clone appeared a few times. This chain uses TRBV4-2 with TRBJ2-7, with D perhaps TRBD1 (6 bases). In germline, CDR1 is LGHNA, CDR2 YNFKEQ. Trimming shortened V by 2 bases and J by 7 bases, and 21 bases separated the two germline ends. This CDR3 has 16 amino acids. CDR3 region: CASSQREQGGLQEQYF. CDR3 DNA sequence: TGTGCCAGCAGCCAACGAGAGCAAGGGGGTTTGCAGGAGCAGTACTTC.